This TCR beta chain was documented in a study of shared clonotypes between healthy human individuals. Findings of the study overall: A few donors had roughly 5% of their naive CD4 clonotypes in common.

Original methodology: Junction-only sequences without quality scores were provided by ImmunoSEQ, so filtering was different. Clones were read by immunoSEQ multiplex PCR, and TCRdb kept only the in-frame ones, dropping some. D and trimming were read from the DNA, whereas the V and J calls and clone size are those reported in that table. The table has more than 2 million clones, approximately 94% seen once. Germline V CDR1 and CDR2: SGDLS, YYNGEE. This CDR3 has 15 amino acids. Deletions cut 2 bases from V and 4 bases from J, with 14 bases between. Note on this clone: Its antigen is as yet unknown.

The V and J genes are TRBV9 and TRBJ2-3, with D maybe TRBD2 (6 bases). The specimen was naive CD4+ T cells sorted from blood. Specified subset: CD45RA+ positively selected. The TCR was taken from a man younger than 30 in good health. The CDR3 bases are TGTGCCAGCAGCGTCTCTGCGGGAACCGCAGATACGCAGTATTTT. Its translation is CASSVSAGTADTQYF.